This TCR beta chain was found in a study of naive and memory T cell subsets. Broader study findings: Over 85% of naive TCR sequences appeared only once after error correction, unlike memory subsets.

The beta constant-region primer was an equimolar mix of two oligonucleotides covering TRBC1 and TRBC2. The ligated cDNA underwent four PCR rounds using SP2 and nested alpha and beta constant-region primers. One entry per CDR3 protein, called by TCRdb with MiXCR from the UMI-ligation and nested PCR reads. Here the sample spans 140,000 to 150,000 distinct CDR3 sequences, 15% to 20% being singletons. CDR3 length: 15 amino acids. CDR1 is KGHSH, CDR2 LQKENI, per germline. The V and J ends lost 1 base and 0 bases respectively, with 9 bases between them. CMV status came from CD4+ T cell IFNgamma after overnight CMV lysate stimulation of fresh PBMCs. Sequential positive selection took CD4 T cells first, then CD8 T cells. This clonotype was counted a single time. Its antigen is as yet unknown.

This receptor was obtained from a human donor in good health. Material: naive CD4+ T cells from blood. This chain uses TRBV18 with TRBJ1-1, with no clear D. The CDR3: CASSPQEAMNTEAFF. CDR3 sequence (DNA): TGTGCCAGCTCACCACAGGAGGCCATGAACACTGAAGCTTTCTTT. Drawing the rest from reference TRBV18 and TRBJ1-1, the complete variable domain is NAGVMQNPRHLVRRRGQEARLRCSPMKGHSHVYWYRQLPEEGLKFMVYLQKENIIDESGMPKERFSAEFPKEGPSILRIQQVVRGDSAAYFCASSPQEAMNTEAFFGQGTRLTVV.